This T cell receptor beta chain was identified during a study of Graves' ophthalmopathy and Graves' hyperthyroidism. Researchers took RNA transcripts and amplified TCR beta CDR3 regions from them. The workflow started with a first-round RT-PCR run with HTBI primers and then moved on to a second-round multiplex PCR. TCRdb used MiXCR to reprocess the multiplex PCR reads, holding one entry per CDR3 protein. In the table there are 450,000 or so distinct CDR3 sequences, around 15% of which are singletons. Clinical symptoms and serum thyroxine were used for diagnosis; TRAb, thyroid ultrasound and orbital computed tomography were also relied on. At least ten counts were recorded for this clonotype. The sample taken for sequencing was blood. The TCR comes from a young woman with Graves' ophthalmopathy.

The CDR3 DNA follows: TGTGCCAGCCGGGACAGCCCGTTGAACACTGAAGCTTTCTTT. Translation: CASRDSPLNTEAFF. This sequence joins TRBV28 and TRBJ1-1; 7 bases fit TRBD1. Looked up from germline, CDR1 is MDHEN and CDR2 is SYDVKM. This CDR3 has 14 residues. V lost 8 bases to trimming and J lost 0 bases; unmatched junction nucleotides: 6.